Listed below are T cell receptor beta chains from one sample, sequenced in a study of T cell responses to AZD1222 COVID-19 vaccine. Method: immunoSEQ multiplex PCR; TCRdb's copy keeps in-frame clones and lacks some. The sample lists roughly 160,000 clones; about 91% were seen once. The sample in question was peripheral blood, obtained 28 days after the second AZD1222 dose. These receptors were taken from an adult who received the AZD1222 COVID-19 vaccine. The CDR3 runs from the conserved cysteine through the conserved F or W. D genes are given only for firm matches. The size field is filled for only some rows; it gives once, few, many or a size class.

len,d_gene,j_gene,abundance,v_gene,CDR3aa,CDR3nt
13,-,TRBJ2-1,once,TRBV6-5,CASSSPGGNRQFF,TGTGCCAGCAGTTCACCGGGGGGCAATCGTCAGTTCTTC
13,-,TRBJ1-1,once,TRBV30,CAWKGQAGTEAFF,TGTGCCTGGAAAGGACAAGCTGGCACTGAAGCTTTCTTT
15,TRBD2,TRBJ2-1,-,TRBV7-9,CASSPTSGFYNEQFF,TGTGCCAGCAGCCCCACTAGCGGGTTCTACAATGAGCAGTTCTTC
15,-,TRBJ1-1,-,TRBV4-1,CASSQVGSRNTEAFF,TGCGCCAGCAGCCAAGTTGGAAGCAGGAACACTGAAGCTTTCTTT
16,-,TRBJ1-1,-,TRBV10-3,CAISEKGPQVGTEAFF,TGTGCCATCAGTGAGAAGGGGCCCCAGGTTGGAACTGAAGCTTTCTTT
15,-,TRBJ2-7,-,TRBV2,CASTPTTGTPLKQYF,TGTGCCAGCACCCCTACAACCGGGACACCTCTCAAGCAGTACTTC
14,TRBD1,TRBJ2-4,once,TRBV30,CAWSAGTGRNIQYF,TGTGCCTGGAGTGCCGGGACAGGCCGGAACATTCAGTACTTC
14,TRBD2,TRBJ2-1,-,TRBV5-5,CASSLRLAGVWQFF,TGTGCCAGCAGCTTGCGTCTAGCGGGAGTGTGGCAGTTCTTC
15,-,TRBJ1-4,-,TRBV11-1,CASSDDKGGAEKLFF,TGTGCCAGCAGCGACGACAAGGGCGGAGCTGAAAAACTGTTTTTT
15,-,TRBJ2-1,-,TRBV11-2,CASSFVVRPYNEQFF,TGTGCCAGCAGCTTCGTTGTCCGTCCCTACAATGAGCAGTTCTTC
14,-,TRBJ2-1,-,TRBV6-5,CASSPGTPHNEQFF,TGTGCCAGCAGTCCGGGGACTCCCCACAATGAGCAGTTCTTC
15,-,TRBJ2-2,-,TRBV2,CASSEAGGRPGELFF,TGTGCCAGCAGTGAAGCGGGGGGGCGCCCCGGGGAGCTGTTTTTT
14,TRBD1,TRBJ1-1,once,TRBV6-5,CASEDPGTGSKAFF,TGTGCCAGCGAAGACCCCGGGACAGGGTCAAAAGCTTTCTTT
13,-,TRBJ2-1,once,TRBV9,CASRRDGRYEQFF,TGTGCCAGCAGGAGAGACGGCCGGTATGAGCAGTTCTTC
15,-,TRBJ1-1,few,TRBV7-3,CASSLEANMNTEAFF,TGTGCCAGCAGCTTAGAGGCCAACATGAACACTGAAGCTTTCTTT
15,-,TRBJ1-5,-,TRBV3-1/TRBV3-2,CASSRTGGEGQPQHF,TGTGCCAGCAGCCGGACGGGGGGAGAGGGTCAGCCCCAGCATTTT
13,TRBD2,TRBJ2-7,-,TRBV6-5,CASRVAGWREQYF,TGTGCCAGCAGGGTAGCGGGGTGGAGGGAGCAGTACTTC
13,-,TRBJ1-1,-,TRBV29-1,CSVEGRVGTEAFF,TGCAGCGTTGAAGGGAGGGTAGGCACTGAAGCTTTCTTT
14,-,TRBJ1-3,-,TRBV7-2,CASKVGTSGNTIYF,TGTGCCAGCAAAGTAGGGACCTCTGGAAACACCATATATTTT
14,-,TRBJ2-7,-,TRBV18,CASSPQSSSYEQYF,TGTGCCAGCTCACCGCAGTCGAGCTCCTACGAGCAGTACTTC
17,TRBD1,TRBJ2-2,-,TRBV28,CASSFWGRDRNTGELFF,TGTGCCAGCAGTTTCTGGGGCCGGGACAGGAACACCGGGGAGCTGTTTTTT
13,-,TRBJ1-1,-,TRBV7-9,CASSLRWDTEAFF,TGTGCCAGCAGCTTACGATGGGACACTGAAGCTTTCTTT
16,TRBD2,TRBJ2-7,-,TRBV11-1,CASSLGTSGTPYEQYF,TGTGCCAGCAGCTTAGGGACTAGCGGGACCCCCTACGAGCAGTACTTC
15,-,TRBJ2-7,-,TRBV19,CASSMKRDGYHEQYF,TGTGCCAGTAGTATGAAGAGGGACGGCTACCACGAGCAGTACTTC
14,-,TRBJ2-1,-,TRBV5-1,CASSEASWKNEQFF,TGCGCCAGCAGCGAAGCCTCGTGGAAAAATGAGCAGTTCTTC
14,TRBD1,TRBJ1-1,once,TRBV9,CASSGTGGLTEAFF,TGTGCCAGCAGCGGGACAGGGGGCTTGACTGAAGCTTTCTTT
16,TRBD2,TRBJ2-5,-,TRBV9,CASSSRLAGGQETQYF,TGTGCCAGCAGCTCCAGACTAGCGGGAGGGCAAGAGACCCAGTACTTC
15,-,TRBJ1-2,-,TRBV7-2,CASSREARGGYGYTF,TGTGCCAGCAGCCGGGAGGCCAGGGGAGGGTATGGCTACACCTTC
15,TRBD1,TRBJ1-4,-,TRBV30,CAWSVQGGAWEKLFF,TGTGCCTGGAGTGTACAAGGGGGCGCGTGGGAAAAACTGTTTTTT
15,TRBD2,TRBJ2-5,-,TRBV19,CASSDRLADFRAQYF,TGTGCCAGTAGCGATAGACTAGCGGACTTTCGGGCCCAGTACTTC